The sequence of this T cell receptor (beta chain) was determined in a study of T cell responses to AZD1222 COVID-19 vaccine (dated by TCRdb to about 2021). In the study overall: A total of approximately 240 trial participants underwent TCR sequencing, of whom 207 had received two doses of AZD1222 and 26 had received two doses of the MenACWY control vaccine. Enrollment into the trials was organized by age into subgroups of 18-55, 56-69 and 70-plus years, and those subgroups contained approximately 160, 26 and 62 TCR-sequenced participants, respectively. Overall study results and their limits: Because no day 14 peak-response samples were available, the repertoires could be characterized only after the peak T cell response. Conclusions about previously exposed vaccinees were limited because only five to seven AZD1222 recipients were SARS-CoV-2 seropositive at baseline. CD4 TCRs associated with the vaccine covered the entire spike protein, and the dominant responses were in regions 160-218 and 743-854. Participants were mostly white British and included more females than males, and it was suggested by the authors that clonal diversity may have been underestimated. Reportedly, close to half of the unique spike-specific TCRs recognized epitopes lying outside the regions that are mutated in the B.1.351 and B.1.1.7 variants. Spike-specific TCR breadth and depth rose significantly after two AZD1222 doses compared with day 0 and with MenACWY recipients. In the small 56-69-year group, the increase in depth fell short of significance, most likely because of low power.

As for this clone: It lacks a known antigen. The record has no base qualities; no much larger clone is one base away.

The CDR3 regions of human TCRbeta chains were analyzed by immunosequencing. The paper's data handling went like this. TCRs in the repertoires were compared against a reference library of SARS-CoV-2-specific TCRs that had been generated with the MIRA antigen-specificity platform. Breadth meant the fraction of unique TCRs that were SARS-CoV-2-associated, whereas depth meant the fraction of total T cells that were SARS-CoV-2-associated. Using the MIRA data, every spike-specific TCR was mapped to the spike region that the TCR reacted to and assigned to either a CD4 or a CD8 class. Log10-transformed breadth and depth values were compared by one-way ANOVA with Sidak's multiple comparisons tests. TCRdb carries this immuneACCESS record with in-frame sequences only. Its versions omit some clonotypes, under half of them owing to an unresolved V gene in the studies checked, with the rest unexplained. V and J calls and clone size come straight from that table; D and trimming were deduced from the DNA. The sample table holds fewer than 120,000 clones, of which approximately 94% were seen once. The ten largest account for about 3% of the sample.

The sample's time point label, decoded: about 28 days (+/-7) after the second vaccine dose. Because spike-specific TCR depth and breadth did not differ between the two schedules, AZD1222 recipients who got a second dose at roughly 4 weeks were pooled with those who got a second dose at roughly 12 weeks. Vaccinee samples came from UK trials COV001 and COV002, including a single-blind randomized controlled phase 2/3 trial of AZD1222 (ChAdOx1 nCoV-19) in healthy adults. For TCRbeta chain sequencing, PBMC samples from trial participants were taken at day 0 and at day 28 after the second dose. This TCR came from an adult who received the AZD1222 COVID-19 vaccine. The sequencing here drew on peripheral blood, taken 28 days after the second AZD1222 dose.

The nucleotides read TGTGCCAGCAGCCGTCGGACAGTAGGAACTGAAGCTTTCTTT. Translated, it gives CASSRRTVGTEAFF. The sequence joins TRBV16 to TRBJ1-1, and TRBD1 may be the D gene, going by 6 matching bases. Reading the germline V gene gives CDR1 KGHSY and CDR2 FQNENV. Measured from the cysteine to the phenylalanine, the CDR3 is 14 residues long. Here the CDR3 DNA is all that survives: 42 bases in frame from base 1. Trimming takes 4 bases from V and 5 bases from J, and the germline ends sit 14 bases apart. The full variable domain, with segments outside the CDR3 supplied by the reference TRBV16 and TRBJ1-1 proteins, appears as GEEVAQTPKHLVRGEGQKAKLYCAPIKGHSYVFWYQQVLKNEFKFLISFQNENVFDETGMPKERFSAKCLPNSPCSLEIQATKLEDSAVYFCASSRRTVGTEAFFGQGTRLTVV.